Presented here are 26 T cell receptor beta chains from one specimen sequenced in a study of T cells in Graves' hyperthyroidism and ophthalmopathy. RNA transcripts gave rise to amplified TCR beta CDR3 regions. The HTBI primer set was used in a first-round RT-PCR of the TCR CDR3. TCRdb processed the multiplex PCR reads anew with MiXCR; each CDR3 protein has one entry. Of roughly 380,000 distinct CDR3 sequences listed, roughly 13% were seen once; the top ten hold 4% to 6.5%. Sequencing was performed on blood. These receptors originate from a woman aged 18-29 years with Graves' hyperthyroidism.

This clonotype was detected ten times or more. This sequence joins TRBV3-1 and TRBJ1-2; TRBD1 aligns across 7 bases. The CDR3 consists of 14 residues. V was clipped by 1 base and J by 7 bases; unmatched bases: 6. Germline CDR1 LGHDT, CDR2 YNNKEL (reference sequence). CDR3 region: CASSQVEGASGYTF. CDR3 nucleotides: TGTGCCAGCAGCCAAGTAGAGGGGGCGTCTGGCTACACCTTC.

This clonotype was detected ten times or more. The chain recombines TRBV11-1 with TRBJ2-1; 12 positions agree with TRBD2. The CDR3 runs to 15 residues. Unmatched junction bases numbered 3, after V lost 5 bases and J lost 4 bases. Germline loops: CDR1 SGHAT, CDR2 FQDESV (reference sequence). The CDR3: CASSRGLAGYNEQFF. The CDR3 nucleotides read TGTGCCAGCAGCAGAGGACTAGCGGGATACAATGAGCAGTTCTTC.

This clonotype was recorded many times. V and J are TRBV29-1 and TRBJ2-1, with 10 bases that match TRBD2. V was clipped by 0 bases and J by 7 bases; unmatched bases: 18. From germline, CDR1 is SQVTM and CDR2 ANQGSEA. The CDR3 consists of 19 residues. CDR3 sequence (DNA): TGCAGCGTTGAAGATCCCAACCTCCAGCTAGCGGGAGTTGGTAATGAGCAGTTCTTC. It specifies CSVEDPNLQLAGVGNEQFF.

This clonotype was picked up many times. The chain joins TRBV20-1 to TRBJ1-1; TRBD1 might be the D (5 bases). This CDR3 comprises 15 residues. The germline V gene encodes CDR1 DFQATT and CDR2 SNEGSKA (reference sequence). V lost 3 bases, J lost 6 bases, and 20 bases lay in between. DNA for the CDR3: TGCAGTGCTAGGGTTTCGGGACGGCCGAGAGCTGAAGCTTTCTTT. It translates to CSARVSGRPRAEAFF.

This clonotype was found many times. The CDR3 DNA follows: TGTGCCACCAGCAGGGAAACAGCGAATCAGCCCCAGCATTTT. Amino acids: CATSRETANQPQHF. V and J are TRBV15 and TRBJ1-5; D not certain. Germline CDR1 and CDR2: LNHNV and YYDKDF (reference sequence). Trimming stripped 3 bases from V and 4 bases from J, with 10 bases between. CDR3 length: 14 residues.

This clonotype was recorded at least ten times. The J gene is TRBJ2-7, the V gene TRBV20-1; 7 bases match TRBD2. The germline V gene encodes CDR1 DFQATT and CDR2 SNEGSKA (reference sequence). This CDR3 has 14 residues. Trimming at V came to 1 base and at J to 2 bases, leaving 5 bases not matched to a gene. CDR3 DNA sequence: TGCAGTGCTAGAGGGGCGGGAGCCGCCTACGAGCAGTACTTC. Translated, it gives CSARGAGAAYEQYF.

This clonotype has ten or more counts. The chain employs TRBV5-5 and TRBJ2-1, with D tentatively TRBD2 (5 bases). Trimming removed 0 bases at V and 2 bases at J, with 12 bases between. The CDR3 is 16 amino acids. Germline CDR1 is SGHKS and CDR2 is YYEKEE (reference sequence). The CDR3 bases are TGTGCCAGCAGCTTGGGTCTGGACTGGACCTACAATGAGCAGTTCTTC. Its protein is CASSLGLDWTYNEQFF. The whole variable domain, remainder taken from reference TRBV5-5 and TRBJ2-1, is DAGVTQSPTHLIKTRGQQVTLRCSPISGHKSVSWYQQVLGQGPQFIFQYYEKEERGRGNFPDRFSARQFPNYSSELNVNALLLGDSALYLCASSLGLDWTYNEQFFGPGTRLTVL.

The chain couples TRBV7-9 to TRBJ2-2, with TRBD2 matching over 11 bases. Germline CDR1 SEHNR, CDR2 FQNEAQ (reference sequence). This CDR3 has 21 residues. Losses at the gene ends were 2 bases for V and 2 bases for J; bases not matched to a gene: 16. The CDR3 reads CASSLWSLAGALGVNTGELFF. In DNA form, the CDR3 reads TGTGCCAGCAGCTTATGGTCACTAGCGGGAGCGCTTGGGGTCAACACCGGGGAGCTGTTTTTT.

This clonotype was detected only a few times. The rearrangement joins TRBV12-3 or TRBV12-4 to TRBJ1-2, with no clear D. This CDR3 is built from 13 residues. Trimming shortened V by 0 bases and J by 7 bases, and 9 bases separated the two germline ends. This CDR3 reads CASSLAPRVGYTF. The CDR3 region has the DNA TGTGCCAGCAGTTTAGCCCCTCGGGTTGGCTACACCTTC.

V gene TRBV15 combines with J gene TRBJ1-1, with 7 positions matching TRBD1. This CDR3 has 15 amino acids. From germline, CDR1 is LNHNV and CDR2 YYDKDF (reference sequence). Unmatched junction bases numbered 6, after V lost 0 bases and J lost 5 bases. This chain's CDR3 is CATSRDQGGGTEAFF. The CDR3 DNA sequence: TGTGCCACCAGCAGAGATCAAGGGGGCGGAACTGAAGCTTTCTTT.

Here the CDR3 reads CASSVTDRAKNIQYF. In nucleotides, the CDR3 is TGTGCCAGCAGCGTAACCGACAGAGCCAAAAACATTCAGTACTTC. The chain has TRBV9 and TRBJ2-4; TRBD1 might be the D (5 bases). V lost 1 base and J 0 bases, leaving 8 bases between the germline ends. CDR1 is SGDLS and CDR2 is YYNGEE in the germline V gene. There are 15 residues in the CDR3.

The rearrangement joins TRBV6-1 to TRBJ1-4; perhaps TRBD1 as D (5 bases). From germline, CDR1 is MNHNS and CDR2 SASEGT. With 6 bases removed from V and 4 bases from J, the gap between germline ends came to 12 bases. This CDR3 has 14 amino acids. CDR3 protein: CASRTDGSNEKLFF. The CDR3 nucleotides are TGTGCCAGCAGGACAGACGGAAGTAATGAAAAACTGTTTTTT.

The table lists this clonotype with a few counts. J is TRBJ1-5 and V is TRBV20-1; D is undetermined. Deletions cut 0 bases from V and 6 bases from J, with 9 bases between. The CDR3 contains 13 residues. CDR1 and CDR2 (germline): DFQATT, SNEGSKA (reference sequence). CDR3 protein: CSAREAGIQPQHF. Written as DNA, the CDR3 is TGCAGTGCTAGAGAGGCGGGGATTCAGCCCCAGCATTTT.

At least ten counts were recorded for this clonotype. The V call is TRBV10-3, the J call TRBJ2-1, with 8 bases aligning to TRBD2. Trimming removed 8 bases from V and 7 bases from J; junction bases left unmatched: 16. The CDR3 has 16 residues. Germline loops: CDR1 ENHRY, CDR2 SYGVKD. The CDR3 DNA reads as TGTGCCATCCGGGTGAGGTTTCTCGGGAGGGGGAATGAGCAGTTCTTC. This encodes CAIRVRFLGRGNEQFF.

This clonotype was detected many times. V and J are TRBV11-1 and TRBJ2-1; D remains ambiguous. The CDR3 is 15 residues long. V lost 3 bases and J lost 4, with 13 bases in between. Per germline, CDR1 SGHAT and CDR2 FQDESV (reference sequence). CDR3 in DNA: TGTGCCAGCAGCTTGTCAACCATAGGTTACAATGAGCAGTTCTTC. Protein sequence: CASSLSTIGYNEQFF.

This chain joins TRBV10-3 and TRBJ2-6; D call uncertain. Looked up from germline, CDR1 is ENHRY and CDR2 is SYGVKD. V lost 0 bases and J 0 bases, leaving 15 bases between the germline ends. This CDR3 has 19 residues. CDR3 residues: CAISESGSGGISGANVLTF. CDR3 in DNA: TGTGCCATCAGTGAGTCGGGGTCAGGCGGAATCTCTGGGGCCAACGTCCTGACTTTC.

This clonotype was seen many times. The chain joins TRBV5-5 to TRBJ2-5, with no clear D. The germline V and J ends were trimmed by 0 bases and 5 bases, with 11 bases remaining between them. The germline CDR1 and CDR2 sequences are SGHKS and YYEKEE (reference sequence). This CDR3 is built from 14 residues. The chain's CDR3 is CASSLGADLETQYF. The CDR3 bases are TGTGCCAGCAGCTTGGGGGCTGACTTGGAGACCCAGTACTTC.

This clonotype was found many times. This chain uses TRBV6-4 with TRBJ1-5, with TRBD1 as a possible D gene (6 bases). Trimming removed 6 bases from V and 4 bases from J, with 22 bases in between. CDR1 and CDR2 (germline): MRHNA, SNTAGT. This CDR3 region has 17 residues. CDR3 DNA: TGTGCCAGCAGAGATGGACAGCCCGGTGAGGATAATCAGCCCCAGCATTTT. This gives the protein CASRDGQPGEDNQPQHF.

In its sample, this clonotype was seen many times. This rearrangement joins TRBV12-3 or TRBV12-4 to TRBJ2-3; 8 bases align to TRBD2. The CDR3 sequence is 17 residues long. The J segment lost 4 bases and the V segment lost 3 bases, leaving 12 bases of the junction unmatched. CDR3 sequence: CASSFLRSGRRADTQYF. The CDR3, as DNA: TGTGCCAGCAGTTTCCTGCGGAGCGGGAGAAGGGCAGATACGCAGTATTTT.

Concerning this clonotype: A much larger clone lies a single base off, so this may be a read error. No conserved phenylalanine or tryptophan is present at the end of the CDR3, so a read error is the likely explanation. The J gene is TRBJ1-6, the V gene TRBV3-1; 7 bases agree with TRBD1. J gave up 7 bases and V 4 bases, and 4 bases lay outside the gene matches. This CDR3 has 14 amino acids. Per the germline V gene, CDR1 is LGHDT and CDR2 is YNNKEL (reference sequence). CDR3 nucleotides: TGTGCCAGCAGCCGGGGGACAGAAAATTCACCCCTCCACCTT. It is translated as CASSRGTENSPLHL.

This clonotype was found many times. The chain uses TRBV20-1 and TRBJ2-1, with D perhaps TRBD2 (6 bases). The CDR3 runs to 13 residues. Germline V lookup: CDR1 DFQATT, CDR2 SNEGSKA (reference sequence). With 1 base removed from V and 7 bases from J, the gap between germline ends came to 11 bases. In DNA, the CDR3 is TGCAGTGCTAGAGGCGGGGCTTTGAATGAGCAGTTCTTC. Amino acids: CSARGGALNEQFF.

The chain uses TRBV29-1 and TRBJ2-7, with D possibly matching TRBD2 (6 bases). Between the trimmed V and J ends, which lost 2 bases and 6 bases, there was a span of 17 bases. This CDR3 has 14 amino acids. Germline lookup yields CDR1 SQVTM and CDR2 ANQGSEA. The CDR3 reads CSVESGGFSVEQYF. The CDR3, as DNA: TGCAGCGTTGAATCCGGAGGGTTTTCCGTCGAGCAGTACTTC.

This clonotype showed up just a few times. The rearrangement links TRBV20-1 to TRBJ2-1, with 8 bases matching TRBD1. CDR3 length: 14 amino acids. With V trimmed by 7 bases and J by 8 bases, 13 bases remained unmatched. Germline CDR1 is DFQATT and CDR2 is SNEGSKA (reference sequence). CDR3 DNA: TGCAGTGGGTCTCGGACAGGGCTCGCGGATGAGCAGTTCTTC. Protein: CSGSRTGLADEQFF.

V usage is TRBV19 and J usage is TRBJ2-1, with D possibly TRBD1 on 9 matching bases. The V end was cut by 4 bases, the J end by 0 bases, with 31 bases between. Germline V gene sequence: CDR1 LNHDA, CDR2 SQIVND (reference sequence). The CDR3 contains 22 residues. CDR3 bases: TGTGCCAGTAGTAACGGGGTTGGGACAGGGTCCGGACTAGCTGGCTCCTACAATGAGCAGTTCTTC. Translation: CASSNGVGTGSGLAGSYNEQFF.

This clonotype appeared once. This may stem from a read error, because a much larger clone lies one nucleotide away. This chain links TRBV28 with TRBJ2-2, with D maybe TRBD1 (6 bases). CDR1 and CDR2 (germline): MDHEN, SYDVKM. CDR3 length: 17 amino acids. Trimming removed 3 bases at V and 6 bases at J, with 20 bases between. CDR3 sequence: CASSLSGMGTNAGELFF. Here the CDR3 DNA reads TGTGCCAGCAGTTTGAGCGGAATGGGGACAAACGCCGGGGAGCTGTTTTTT.

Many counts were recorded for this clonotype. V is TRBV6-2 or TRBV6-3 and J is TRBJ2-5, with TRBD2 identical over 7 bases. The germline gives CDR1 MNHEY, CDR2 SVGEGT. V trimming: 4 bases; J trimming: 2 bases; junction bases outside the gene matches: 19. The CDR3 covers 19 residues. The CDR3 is CASSSLPRLAERNQETQYF. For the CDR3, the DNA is TGTGCCAGCAGTTCCCTACCCCGGCTAGCGGAGCGGAATCAAGAGACCCAGTACTTC.